This TCR beta chain appears in the sequencing data of a study of neurological immune-mediated disorders. Using its own MiXCR run on the 5' RACE reads, TCRdb lists one record per CDR3 protein. The table has approximately 50,000 distinct CDR3 sequences, 10% seen once. Overall study findings and caveats: Sharing of CDR3 amino acid sequences among expanded clones across subjects was absent, suggesting private repertoires in all groups. The greatest TCR clonal expansion occurred in HTLV-1-associated myelopathy and the least in multiple sclerosis, which fell below healthy controls.

In the case of this clonotype: The antigen is unknown.

The source of this sequence is a man in his 70s with HTLV-1-associated myelopathy (HAM/TSP). Sequencing was done on a sample of PBMCs.

As DNA, the CDR3 is TGTGCCAGCAGCTTAGCGCCCGGACTAGCGGGAGGGTCCTACAATGAGCAGTTCTTC. This sequence encodes CASSLAPGLAGGSYNEQFF. The chain has TRBV7-2 and TRBJ2-1; 15 nucleotides agree with TRBD2. V shed 0 bases, J shed 1 base, and the junction held 4 bases outside the gene matches. This CDR3 region has 19 residues. Germline V lookup: CDR1 SGHTA, CDR2 FQGNSA. The full variable domain, rest sourced from reference TRBV7-2 and TRBJ2-1, is GAGVSQSPSNKVTEKGKDVELRCDPISGHTALYWYRQSLGQGLEFLIYFQGNSAPDKSGLPSDRFSAERTGGSVSTLTIQRTQQEDSAVYLCASSLAPGLAGGSYNEQFFGPGTRLTVL.